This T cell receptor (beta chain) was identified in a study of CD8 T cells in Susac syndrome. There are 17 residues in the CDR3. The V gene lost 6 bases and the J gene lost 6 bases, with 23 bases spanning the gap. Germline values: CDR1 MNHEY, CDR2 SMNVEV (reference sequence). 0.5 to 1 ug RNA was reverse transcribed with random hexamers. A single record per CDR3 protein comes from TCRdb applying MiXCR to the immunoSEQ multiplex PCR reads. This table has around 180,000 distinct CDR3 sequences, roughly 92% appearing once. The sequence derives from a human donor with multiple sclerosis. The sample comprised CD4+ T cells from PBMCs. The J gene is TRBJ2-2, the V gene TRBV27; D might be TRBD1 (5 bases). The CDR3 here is CASSRSPGRRGAGELFF. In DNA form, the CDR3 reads TGTGCCAGCAGCCGAAGCCCGGGCCGTAGGGGCGCCGGGGAGCTGTTTTTT.